The text below deals with one TCR beta chain. In germline, CDR1 is SGHRS, CDR2 YFSETQ. CDR3 length equals 13 residues. V was shortened by 0 bases and J by 9 bases, with 10 bases between the two germline ends. These data belong to a study of blood T cell repertoires in COVID-19. This table comes from immunoSEQ multiplex PCR, and its TCRdb copy is limited to in-frame clones, with some not included. This sample has 45,000 to 65,000 clones, with 65% to 85% found just once. The rearrangement links TRBV5-1 to TRBJ2-1; D not certain. What was sequenced was peripheral blood. The TCR sequence derives from a woman aged 80 or over with COVID-19, enrolled during active disease. This CDR3 reads CASSLAVNSEQFF. CDR3 nucleotide sequence: TGCGCCAGCAGCTTGGCCGTGAACAGTGAGCAGTTCTTC.